Sequencing of this T cell receptor beta chain was carried out in a study of cytomegalovirus exposure and HLA in healthy donors. The J segment lost 3 bases and the V segment lost 4 bases, leaving 6 bases of the junction unmatched. CDR1 and CDR2 (germline): SGHRS, YFSETQ. The CDR3 extends over 14 amino acids. The PCR employed 60 Vbeta primers together with 13 Jbeta primers. The method was immunoSEQ multiplex PCR; TCRdb's version includes in-frame clones alone and lacks a portion of them. The sample consists of around 170,000 clones, roughly 84% of them appearing once. Findings and limits, study-wide: Some public TCRs appeared in many individuals, while most sequences were rare.

This clone occurred a few times. Its target is unknown. This chain uses TRBV5-1 with TRBJ1-1; 7 nucleotides align to TRBD1. Sample: PBMCs. The clonotype was recovered from a woman aged 18-29 years in good health and CMV-seronegative. The CDR3 region has the DNA TGCGCCAGCAGCCCTACAGGACAGGACACTGAAGCTTTCTTT. Its protein is CASSPTGQDTEAFF.